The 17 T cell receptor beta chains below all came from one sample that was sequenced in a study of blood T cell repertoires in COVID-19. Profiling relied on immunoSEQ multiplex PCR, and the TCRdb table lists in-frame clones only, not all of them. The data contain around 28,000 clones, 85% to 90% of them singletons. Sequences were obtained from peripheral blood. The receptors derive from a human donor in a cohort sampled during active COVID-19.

The CDR3 here is CASSRTPIGGFADTQYF. The CDR3, as DNA: TGTGCCAGCAGCCGAACCCCTATCGGGGGGTTCGCAGATACGCAGTATTTT. The V gene is TRBV7-3, the J gene TRBJ2-3, with 7 bases matching TRBD2. J lost 4 bases, V lost 5 bases, and 15 bases had no gene match. Germline V lookup: CDR1 SGHTA, CDR2 FQGTGA. This CDR3 region has 17 residues.

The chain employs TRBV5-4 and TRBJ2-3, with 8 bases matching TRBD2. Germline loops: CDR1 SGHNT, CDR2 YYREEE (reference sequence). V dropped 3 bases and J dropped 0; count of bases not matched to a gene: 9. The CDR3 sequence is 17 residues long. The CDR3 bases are TGTGCCAGCAGCTCAAGCACTAGCGGTACTAGCACAGATACGCAGTATTTT. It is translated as CASSSSTSGTSTDTQYF.

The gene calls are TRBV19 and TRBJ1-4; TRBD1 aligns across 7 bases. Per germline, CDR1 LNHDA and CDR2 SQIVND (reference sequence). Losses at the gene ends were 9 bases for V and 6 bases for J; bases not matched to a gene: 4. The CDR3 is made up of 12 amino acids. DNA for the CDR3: TGTGCCAGCTACGACAGGGATGAAAAACTGTTTTTT. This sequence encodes CASYDRDEKLFF.

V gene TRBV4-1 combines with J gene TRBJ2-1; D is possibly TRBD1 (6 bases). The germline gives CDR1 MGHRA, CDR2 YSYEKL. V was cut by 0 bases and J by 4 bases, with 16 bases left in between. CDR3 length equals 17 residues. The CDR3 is CASSQDLQGWGYNEQFF. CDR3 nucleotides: TGCGCCAGCAGCCAAGATCTCCAGGGGTGGGGATACAATGAGCAGTTCTTC.

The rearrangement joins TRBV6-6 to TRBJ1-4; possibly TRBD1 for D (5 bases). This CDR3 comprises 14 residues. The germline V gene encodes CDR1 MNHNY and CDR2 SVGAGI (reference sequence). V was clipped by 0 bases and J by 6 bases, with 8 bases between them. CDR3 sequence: CASSYSAGHEKLFF. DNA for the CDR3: TGTGCCAGCAGTTACTCCGCGGGGCATGAAAAACTGTTTTTT.

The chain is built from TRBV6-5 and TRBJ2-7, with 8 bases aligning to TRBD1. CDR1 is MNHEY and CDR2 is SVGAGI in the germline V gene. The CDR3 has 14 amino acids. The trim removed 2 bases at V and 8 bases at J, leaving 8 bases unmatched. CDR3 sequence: CASSYRWQGAKQYF. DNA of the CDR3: TGTGCCAGCAGTTACCGGTGGCAGGGGGCTAAGCAGTACTTC.

The chain's CDR3 is CASSSRVNTEAFF. In nucleotides, the CDR3 is TGTGCCAGCAGCTCGAGGGTGAACACTGAAGCTTTCTTT. This chain joins TRBV13 and TRBJ1-1, with D hard to call. CDR1 and CDR2 (germline): PRHDT, FYEKMQ (reference sequence). Trimming cost V 4 bases and J 0 bases, with 6 bases left between them. The CDR3 length is 13 residues.

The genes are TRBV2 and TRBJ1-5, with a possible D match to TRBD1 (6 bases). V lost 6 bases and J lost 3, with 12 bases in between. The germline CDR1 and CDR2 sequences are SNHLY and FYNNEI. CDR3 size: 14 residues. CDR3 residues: CASSAGTPNQPQHF. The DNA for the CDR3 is TGTGCCAGCAGCGCCGGGACACCCAATCAGCCCCAGCATTTT.

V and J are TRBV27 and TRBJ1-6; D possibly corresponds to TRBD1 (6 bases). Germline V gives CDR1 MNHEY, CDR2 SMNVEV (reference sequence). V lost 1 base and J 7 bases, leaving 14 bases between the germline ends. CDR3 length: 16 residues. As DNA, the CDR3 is TGTGCCAGCAGTTTATTAAGAGGGGACAAGAATTCACCCCTCCACTTT. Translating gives CASSLLRGDKNSPLHF.

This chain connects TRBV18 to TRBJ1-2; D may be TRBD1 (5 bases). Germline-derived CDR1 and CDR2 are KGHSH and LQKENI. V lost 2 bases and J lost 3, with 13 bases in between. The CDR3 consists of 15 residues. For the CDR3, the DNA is TGTGCCAGCTCACCAAGGCAGGACATTTACTATGGCTACACCTTC. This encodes CASSPRQDIYYGYTF.

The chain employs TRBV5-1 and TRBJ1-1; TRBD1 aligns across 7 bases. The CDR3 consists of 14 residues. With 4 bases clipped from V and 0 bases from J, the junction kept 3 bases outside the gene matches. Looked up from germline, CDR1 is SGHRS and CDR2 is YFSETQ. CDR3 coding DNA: TGCGCCAGCAGCCGGGACAGCTTGAACACTGAAGCTTTCTTT. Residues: CASSRDSLNTEAFF.

The CDR3 coding sequence is TGTGCCAGCAGTGACCGGGACAGGGGCGTCAATGGCTACACCTTC. This gives the protein CASSDRDRGVNGYTF. The rearrangement joins TRBV6-1 to TRBJ1-2; 10 nucleotides align to TRBD1. There are 15 residues in the CDR3. Germline trimming cut 3 bases from V and 6 bases from J; bases unmatched to any gene: 7. Per germline, CDR1 MNHNS and CDR2 SASEGT.

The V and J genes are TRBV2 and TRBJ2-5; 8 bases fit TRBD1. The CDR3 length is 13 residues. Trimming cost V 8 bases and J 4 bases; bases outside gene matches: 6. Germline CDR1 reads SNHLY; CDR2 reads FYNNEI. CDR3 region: CASQDRVGETQYF. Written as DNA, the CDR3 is TGTGCCAGCCAGGACAGGGTGGGAGAGACCCAGTACTTC.

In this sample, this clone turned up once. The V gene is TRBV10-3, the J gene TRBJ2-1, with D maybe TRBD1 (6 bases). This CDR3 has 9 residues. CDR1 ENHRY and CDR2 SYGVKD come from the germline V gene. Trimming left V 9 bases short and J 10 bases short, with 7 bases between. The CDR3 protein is CAIGQEQFF. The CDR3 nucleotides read TGTGCCATAGGACAGGAGCAGTTCTTC.

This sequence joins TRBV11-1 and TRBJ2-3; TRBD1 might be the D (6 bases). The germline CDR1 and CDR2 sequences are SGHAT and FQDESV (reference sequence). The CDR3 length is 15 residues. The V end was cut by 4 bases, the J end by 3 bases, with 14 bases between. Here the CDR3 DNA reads TGTGCCAGCAGCTCACAGGGAACGGGTACAGATACGCAGTATTTT. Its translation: CASSSQGTGTDTQYF.

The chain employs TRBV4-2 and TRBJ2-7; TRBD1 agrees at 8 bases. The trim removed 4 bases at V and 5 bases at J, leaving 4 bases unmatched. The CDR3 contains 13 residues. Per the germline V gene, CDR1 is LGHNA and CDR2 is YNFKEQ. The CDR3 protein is CASSLPGQDEQYF. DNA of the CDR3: TGTGCCAGCAGCCTTCCGGGACAGGACGAGCAGTACTTC.

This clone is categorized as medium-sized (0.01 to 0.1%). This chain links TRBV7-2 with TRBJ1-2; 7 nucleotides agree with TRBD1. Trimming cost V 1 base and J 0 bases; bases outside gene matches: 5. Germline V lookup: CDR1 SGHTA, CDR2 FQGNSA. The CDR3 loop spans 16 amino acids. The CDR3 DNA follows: TGTGCCAGCAGCTTAGGGTGGGACAGTACTAACTATGGCTACACCTTC. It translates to CASSLGWDSTNYGYTF.